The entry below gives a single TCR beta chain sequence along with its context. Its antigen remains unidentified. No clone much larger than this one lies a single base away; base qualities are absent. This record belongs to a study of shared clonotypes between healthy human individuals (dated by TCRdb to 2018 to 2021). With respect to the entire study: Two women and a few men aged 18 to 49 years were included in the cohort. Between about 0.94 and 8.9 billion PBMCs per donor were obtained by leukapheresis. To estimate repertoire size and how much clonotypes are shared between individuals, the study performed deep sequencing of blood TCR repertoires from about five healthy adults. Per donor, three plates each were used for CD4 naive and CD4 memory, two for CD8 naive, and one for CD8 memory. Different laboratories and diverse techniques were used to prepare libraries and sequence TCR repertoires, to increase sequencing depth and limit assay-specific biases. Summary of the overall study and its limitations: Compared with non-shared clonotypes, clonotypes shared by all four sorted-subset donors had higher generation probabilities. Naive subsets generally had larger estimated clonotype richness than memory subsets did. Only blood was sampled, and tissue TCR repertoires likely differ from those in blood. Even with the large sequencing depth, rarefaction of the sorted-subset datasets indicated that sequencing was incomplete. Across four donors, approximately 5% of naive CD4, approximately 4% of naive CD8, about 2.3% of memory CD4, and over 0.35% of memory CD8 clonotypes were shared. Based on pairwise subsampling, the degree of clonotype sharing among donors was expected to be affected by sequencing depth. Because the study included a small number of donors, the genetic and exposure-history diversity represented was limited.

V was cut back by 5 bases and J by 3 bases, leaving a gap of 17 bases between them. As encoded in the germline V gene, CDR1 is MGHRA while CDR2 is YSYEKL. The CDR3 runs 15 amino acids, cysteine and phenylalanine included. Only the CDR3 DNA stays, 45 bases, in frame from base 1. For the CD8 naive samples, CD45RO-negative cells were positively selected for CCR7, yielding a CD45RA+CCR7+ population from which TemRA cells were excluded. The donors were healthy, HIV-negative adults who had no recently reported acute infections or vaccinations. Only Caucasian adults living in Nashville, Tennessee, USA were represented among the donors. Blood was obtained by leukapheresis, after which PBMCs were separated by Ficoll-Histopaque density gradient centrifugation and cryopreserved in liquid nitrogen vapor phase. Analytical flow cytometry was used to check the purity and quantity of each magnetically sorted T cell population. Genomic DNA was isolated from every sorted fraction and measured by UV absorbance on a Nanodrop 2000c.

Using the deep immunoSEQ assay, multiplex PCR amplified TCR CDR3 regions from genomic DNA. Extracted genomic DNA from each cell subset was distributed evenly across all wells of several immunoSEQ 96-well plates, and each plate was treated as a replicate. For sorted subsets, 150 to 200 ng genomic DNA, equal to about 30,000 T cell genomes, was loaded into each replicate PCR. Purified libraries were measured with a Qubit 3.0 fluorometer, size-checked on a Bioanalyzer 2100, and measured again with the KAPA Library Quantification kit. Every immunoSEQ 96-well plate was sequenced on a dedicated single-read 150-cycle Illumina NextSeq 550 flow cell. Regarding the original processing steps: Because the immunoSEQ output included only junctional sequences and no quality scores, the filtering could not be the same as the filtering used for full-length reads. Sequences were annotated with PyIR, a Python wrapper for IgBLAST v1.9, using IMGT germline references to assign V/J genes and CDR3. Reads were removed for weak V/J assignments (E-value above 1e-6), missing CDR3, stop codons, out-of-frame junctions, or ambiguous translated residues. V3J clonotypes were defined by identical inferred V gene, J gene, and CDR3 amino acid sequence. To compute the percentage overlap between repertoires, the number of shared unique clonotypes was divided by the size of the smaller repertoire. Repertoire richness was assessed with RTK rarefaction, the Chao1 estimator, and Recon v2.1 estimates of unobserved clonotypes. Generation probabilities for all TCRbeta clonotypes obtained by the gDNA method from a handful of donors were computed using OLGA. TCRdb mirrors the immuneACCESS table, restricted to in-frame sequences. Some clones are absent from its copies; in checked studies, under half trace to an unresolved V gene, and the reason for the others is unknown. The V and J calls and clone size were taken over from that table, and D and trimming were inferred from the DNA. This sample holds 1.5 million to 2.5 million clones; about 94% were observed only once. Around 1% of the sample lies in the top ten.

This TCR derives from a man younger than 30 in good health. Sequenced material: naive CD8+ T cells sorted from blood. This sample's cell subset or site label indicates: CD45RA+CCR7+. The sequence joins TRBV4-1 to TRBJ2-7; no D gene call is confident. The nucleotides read TGCGCCAGCAGCAGAGGCCCTCTACTGGTCTACGAGCAGTACTTC. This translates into CASSRGPLLVYEQYF.